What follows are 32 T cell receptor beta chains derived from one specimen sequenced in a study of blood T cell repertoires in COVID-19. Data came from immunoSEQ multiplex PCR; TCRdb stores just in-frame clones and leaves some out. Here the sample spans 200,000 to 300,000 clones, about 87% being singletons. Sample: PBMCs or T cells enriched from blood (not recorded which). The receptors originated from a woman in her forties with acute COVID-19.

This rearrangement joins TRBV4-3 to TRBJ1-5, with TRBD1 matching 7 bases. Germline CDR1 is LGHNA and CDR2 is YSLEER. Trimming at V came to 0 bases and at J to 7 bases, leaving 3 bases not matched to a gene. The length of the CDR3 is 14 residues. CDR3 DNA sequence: TGCGCCAGCAGCCAAGAAAGGGGGCAACAGCCCCAGCATTTT. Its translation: CASSQERGQQPQHF.

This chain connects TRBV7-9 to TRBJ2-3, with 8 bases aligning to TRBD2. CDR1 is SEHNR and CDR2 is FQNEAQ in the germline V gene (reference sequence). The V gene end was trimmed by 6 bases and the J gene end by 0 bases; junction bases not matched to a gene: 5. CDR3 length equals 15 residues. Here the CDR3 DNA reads TGTGCCAGCAGTCCAACTAGCGGTAGCACAGATACGCAGTATTTT. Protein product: CASSPTSGSTDTQYF.

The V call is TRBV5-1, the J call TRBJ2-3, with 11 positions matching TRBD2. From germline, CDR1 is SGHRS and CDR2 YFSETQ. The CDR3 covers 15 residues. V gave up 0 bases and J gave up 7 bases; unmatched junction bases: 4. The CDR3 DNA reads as TGCGCCAGCAGCTTGGAACTAGCGGGGGCGAATACGCAGTATTTT. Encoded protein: CASSLELAGANTQYF. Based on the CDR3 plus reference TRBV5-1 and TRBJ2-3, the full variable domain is KAGVTQTPRYLIKTRGQQVTLSCSPISGHRSVSWYQQTPGQGLQFLFEYFSETQRNKGNFPGRFSGRQFSNSRSEMNVSTLELGDSALYLCASSLELAGANTQYFGPGTRLTVL.

The CDR3 DNA reads TGTGCCAGCAGCTTTACGTTGGCCGGGAGACCACTGGTCGGGGAGCAGTACGTC. This sequence encodes CASSFTLAGRPLVGEQYV. The gene calls are TRBV9 and TRBJ2-7, with D possibly TRBD2 on 6 matching bases. CDR3 length: 18 residues. V lost 4 bases, J lost 7 bases, and 30 bases lay in between. The germline V gene encodes CDR1 SGDLS and CDR2 YYNGEE.

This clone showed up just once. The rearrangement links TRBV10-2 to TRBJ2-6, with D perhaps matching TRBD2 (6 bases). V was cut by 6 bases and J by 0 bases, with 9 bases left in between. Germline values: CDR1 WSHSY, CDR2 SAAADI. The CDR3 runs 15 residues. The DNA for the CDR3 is TGCGCCAGCAGGGCGGGGACCTCTGGGGCCAACGTCCTGACTTTC. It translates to CASRAGTSGANVLTF.

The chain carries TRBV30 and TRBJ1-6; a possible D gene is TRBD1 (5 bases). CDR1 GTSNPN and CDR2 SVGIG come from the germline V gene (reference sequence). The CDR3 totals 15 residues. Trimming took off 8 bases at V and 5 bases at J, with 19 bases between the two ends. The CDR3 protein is CAGSVGGTDNSPLHF. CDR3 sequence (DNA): TGTGCCGGGTCGGTCGGCGGGACCGATAATTCACCCCTCCACTTT.

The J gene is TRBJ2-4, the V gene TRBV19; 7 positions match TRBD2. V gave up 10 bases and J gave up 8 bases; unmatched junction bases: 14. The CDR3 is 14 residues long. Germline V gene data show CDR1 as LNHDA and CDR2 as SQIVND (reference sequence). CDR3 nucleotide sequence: TGTGCCACCCGCCGACTAGCCGAAAATGACATTCAGTACTTC. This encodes CATRRLAENDIQYF.

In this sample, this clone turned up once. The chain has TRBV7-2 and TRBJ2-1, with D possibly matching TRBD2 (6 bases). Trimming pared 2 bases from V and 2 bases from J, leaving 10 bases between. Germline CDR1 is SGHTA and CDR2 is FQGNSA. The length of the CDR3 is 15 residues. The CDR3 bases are TGTGCCAGCAGCTTAAGCGGGCCTCCCTACAATGAGCAGTTCTTC. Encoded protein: CASSLSGPPYNEQFF. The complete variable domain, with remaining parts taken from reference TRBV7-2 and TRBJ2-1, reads GAGVSQSPSNKVTEKGKDVELRCDPISGHTALYWYRQSLGQGLEFLIYFQGNSAPDKSGLPSDRFSAERTGGSVSTLTIQRTQQEDSAVYLCASSLSGPPYNEQFFGPGTRLTVL.

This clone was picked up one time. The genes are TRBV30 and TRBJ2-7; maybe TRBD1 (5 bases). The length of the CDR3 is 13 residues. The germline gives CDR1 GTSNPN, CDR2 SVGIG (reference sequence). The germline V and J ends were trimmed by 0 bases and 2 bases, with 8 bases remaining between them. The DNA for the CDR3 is TGTGCCTGGAGTGTGACAGCAGCCTACGAGCAGTACTTC. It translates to CAWSVTAAYEQYF.

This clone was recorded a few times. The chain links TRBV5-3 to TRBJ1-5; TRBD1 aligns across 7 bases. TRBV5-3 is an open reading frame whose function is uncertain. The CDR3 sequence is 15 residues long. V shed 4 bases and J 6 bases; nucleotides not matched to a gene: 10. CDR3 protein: CARSDRVPQGQPQHF. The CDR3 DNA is TGTGCCAGAAGCGACAGGGTCCCTCAAGGTCAGCCCCAGCATTTT.

CDR3 protein: CASSLTSGEREQFF. CDR3 DNA: TGTGCCAGCAGCCTGACTAGCGGGGAAAGAGAGCAGTTCTTC. This chain uses TRBV9 with TRBJ2-1; 11 bases agree with TRBD2. With 4 bases clipped from V and 10 bases from J, the junction kept 7 bases outside the gene matches. Germline V lookup: CDR1 SGDLS, CDR2 YYNGEE. This CDR3 is built from 14 residues.

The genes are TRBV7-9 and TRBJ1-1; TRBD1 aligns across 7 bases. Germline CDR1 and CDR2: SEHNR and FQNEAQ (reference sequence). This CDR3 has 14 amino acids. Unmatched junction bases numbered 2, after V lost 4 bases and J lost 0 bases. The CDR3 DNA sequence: TGTGCCAGCAGCTACGACAGGGTGAACACTGAAGCTTTCTTT. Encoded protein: CASSYDRVNTEAFF.

This CDR3 reads CASSLTSGPDTQYF. The CDR3 nucleotides read TGTGCCAGCAGCTTGACTAGCGGCCCAGATACGCAGTATTTT. This chain uses TRBV7-9 with TRBJ2-3, with 9 nucleotides matching TRBD2. The CDR3 loop spans 14 amino acids. V shed 3 bases, J shed 4 bases, and the junction held 2 bases outside the gene matches. The germline V gene has CDR1 SEHNR and CDR2 FQNEAQ (reference sequence).

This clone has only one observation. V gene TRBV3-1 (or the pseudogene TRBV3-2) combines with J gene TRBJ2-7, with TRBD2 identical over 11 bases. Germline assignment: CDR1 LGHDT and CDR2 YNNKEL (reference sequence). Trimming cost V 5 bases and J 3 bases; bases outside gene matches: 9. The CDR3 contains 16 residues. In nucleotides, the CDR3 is TGTGCCAGCAGCGCCATGCTAGCGGGAGGATGCTACGAGCAGTACGTC. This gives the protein CASSAMLAGGCYEQYV.

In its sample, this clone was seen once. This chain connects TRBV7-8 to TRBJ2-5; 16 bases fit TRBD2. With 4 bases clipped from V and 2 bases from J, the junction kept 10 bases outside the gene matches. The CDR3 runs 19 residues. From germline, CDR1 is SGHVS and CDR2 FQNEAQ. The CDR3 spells CASSYQPGLAGGPQETQYF. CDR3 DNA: TGTGCCAGCAGCTACCAGCCGGGACTAGCGGGGGGGCCTCAAGAGACCCAGTACTTC.

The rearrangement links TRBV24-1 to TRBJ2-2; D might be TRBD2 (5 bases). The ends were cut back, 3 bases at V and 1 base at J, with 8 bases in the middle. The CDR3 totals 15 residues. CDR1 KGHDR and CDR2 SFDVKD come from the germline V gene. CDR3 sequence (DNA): TGTGCCACCAGTGATCCGGACTGGAACACCGGGGAGCTGTTTTTT. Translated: CATSDPDWNTGELFF.

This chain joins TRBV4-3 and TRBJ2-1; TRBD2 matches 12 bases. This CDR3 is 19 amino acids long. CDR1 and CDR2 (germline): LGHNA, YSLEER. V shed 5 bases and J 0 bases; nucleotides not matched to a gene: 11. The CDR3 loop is CASSERLAGASSSYNEQFF. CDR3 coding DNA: TGCGCCAGCAGCGAAAGACTAGCGGGAGCCTCTAGCTCCTACAATGAGCAGTTCTTC.

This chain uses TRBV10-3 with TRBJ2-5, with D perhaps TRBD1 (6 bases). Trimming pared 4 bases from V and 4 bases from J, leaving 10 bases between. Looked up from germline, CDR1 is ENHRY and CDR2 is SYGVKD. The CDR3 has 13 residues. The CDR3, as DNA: TGTGCCATCAGTGCCCAAGGGGGAGAGACCCAGTACTTC. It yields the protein CAISAQGGETQYF.

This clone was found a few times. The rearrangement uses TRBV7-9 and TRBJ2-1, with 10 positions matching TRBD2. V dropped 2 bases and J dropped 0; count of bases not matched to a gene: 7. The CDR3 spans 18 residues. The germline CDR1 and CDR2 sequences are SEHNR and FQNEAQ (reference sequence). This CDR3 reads CASSLTSGARNSYNEQFF. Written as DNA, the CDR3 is TGTGCCAGCAGCTTAACTAGCGGGGCCCGGAACTCCTACAATGAGCAGTTCTTC.

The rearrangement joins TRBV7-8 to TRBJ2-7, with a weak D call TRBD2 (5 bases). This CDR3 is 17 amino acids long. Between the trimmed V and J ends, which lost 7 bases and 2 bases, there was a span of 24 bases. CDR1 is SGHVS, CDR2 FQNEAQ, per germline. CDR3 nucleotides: TGTGCCAGCATCGGTCATGTCCGGACGAGCGGTACCTACGAGCAGTACGTC. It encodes CASIGHVRTSGTYEQYV.

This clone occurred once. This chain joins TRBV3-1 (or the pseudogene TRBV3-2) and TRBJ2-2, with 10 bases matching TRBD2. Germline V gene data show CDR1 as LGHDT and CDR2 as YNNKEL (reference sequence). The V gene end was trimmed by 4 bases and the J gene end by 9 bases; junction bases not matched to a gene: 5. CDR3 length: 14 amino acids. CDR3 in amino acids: CASSLSGLARELFF. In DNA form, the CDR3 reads TGTGCCAGCAGCCTCTCGGGACTAGCGCGGGAGCTGTTTTTT.

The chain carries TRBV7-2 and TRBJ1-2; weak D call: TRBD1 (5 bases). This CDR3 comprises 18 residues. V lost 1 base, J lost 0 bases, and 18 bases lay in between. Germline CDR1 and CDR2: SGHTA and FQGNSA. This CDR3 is CASSLVRQGVLANYGYTF. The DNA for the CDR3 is TGTGCCAGCAGCTTAGTAAGGCAGGGCGTTTTAGCTAACTATGGCTACACCTTC.

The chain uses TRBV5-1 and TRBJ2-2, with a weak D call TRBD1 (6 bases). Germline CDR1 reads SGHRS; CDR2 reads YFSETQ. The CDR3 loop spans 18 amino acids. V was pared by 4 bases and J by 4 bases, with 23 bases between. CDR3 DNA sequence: TGCGCCAGCAGCCTCACAAAACAGGGTAAAGGTAGCACCGGGGAGCTGTTTTTT. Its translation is CASSLTKQGKGSTGELFF.

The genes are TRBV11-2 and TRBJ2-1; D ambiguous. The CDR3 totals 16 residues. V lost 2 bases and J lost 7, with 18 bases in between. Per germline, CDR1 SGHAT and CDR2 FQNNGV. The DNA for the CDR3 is TGTGCCAGCAGCTTACGGCAATTCAGCACGGGTAATGAGCAGTTCTTC. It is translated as CASSLRQFSTGNEQFF.

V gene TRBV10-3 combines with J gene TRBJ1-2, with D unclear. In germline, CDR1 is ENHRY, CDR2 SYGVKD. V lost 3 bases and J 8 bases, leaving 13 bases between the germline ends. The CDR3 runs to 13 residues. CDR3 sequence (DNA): TGTGCCATCAGTGAAGGTCCGGGAGTGGGCTACACCTTC. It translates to CAISEGPGVGYTF.

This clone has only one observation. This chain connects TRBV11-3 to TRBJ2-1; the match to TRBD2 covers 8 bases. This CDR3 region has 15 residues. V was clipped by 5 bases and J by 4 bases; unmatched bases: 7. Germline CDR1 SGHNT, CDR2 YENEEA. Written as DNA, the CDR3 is TGTGCCAGCAGCGCAACTAGCGGCTTATACAATGAGCAGTTCTTC. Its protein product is CASSATSGLYNEQFF.

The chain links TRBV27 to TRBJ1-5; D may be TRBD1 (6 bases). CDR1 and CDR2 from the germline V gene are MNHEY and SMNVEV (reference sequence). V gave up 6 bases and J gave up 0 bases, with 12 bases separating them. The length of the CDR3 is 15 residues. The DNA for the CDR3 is TGTGCCAGCAGAACACAGGGTAATAGCAATCAGCCCCAGCATTTT. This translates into CASRTQGNSNQPQHF.

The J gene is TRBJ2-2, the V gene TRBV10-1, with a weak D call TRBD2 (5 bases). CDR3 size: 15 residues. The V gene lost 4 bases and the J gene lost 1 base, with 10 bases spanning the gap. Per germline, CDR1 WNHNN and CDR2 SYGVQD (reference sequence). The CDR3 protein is CASSADTRNTGELFF. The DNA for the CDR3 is TGCGCCAGCAGTGCTGATACTAGGAACACCGGGGAGCTGTTTTTT.

CDR3 amino acids: CASSEQTGVNSPLHF. In DNA form, the CDR3 reads TGTGCCAGCAGCGAACAGACAGGCGTTAATTCACCCCTCCACTTT. The chain joins TRBV3-1 (or the pseudogene TRBV3-2) to TRBJ1-6; perhaps TRBD1 as D (6 bases). V was shortened by 5 bases and J by 6 bases, with 14 bases between the two germline ends. Germline V lookup: CDR1 LGHDT, CDR2 YNNKEL (reference sequence). The CDR3 is 15 residues long.

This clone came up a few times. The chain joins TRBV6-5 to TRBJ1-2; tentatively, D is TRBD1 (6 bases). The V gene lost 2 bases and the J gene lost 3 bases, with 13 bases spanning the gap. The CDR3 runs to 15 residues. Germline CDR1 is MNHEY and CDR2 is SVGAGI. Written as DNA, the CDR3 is TGTGCCAGCAGTTACCACAGGGCTAATGACTATGGCTACACCTTC. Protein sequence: CASSYHRANDYGYTF.

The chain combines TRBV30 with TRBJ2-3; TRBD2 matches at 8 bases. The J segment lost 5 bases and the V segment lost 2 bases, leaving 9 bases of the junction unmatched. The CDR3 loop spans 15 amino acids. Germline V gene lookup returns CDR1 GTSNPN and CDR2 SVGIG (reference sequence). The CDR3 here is CAWSRGGREGDTQYF. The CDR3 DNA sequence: TGTGCCTGGAGTCGGGGGGGGCGCGAGGGAGATACGCAGTATTTT.

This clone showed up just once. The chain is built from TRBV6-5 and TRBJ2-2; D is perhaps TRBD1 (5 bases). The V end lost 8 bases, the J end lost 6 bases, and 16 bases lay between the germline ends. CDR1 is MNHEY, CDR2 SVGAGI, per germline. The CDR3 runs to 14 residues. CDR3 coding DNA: TGTGCCAGCTGGACATCCTTAGTGGCCGGGGAGCTGTTTTTT. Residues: CASWTSLVAGELFF.